This T cell receptor beta chain is drawn from a study of blood T cell repertoires in COVID-19. The cohort comprised adults aged 18 to 89 years residing in around 25 US areas. Clinical history as reported by participants underpinned cohort assignment. This table comes from immunoSEQ multiplex PCR, and its TCRdb copy is limited to in-frame clones, with some not included. The sample lists about 250,000 clones, around 86% occurring once. This clone turned up a few times. Germline V CDR1 and CDR2: SNHLY, FYNNEI. The CDR3 has 13 residues. The V gene lost 7 bases and the J gene lost 2 bases, with 11 bases spanning the gap.

The receptor was derived from a man aged 40-55 years who had recovered from COVID-19. The sequenced sample was PBMCs or T cells enriched from blood (not recorded which). J is TRBJ2-5 and V is TRBV2; possible D gene TRBD2, 5 bases. DNA of the CDR3: TGTGCCAGCAATCCGACGGGACAAGAGACCCAGTACTTC. Its protein product is CASNPTGQETQYF.